Below, 13 T cell receptor beta chains from the same sample are listed, as sequenced in a study of vaccination effects on CD4 cells after COVID-19. A roughly ten-day culture period preceded the isolation of CD4+ T cells. Each participant was administered two doses of either the BNT162b2 or the mRNA-1273 vaccine. Profiled with immunoSEQ multiplex PCR; TCRdb holds only in-frame clones, not every one. Of 60,000 to 80,000 clones listed, around 69% are singletons. For these receptors, no antigen is known. The source was CD4+ T cells from PBMCs cultured without peptide, collected after COVID-19 vaccination. These TCRs come from a human donor who received a COVID-19 vaccine.

The rearrangement joins TRBV6-5 to TRBJ1-5, with D perhaps TRBD1 (5 bases). Trimming cost V 7 bases and J 0 bases, with 10 bases left between them. CDR1 and CDR2 (germline): MNHEY, SVGAGI. The CDR3 is made up of 14 amino acids. Here the CDR3 reads CASTDSYSNQPQHF. Written as DNA, the CDR3 is TGTGCCAGCACCGACAGTTATAGCAATCAGCCCCAGCATTTT.

Here the CDR3 DNA reads TGTGCCAGCAGTCCAACCAGGGGAGCTAACTATGGCTACACCTTC. Translated, it gives CASSPTRGANYGYTF. V gene TRBV6-6 combines with J gene TRBJ1-2, with a possible D match to TRBD1 (6 bases). CDR3 size: 15 residues. Between the trimmed V and J ends, which lost 5 bases and 0 bases, there was a span of 13 bases. In germline, CDR1 is MNHNY, CDR2 SVGAGI (reference sequence).

This clone was recorded a few times. This chain links TRBV12-3 or TRBV12-4 with TRBJ1-2; 11 nucleotides agree with TRBD1. CDR3 length: 13 amino acids. J was trimmed by 8 bases and V by 6 bases; bases with no gene match: 5. The CDR3: CASSPGQGGGYTF. The CDR3 nucleotides are TGTGCCAGCAGCCCGGGACAGGGGGGGGGCTACACCTTC.

The V call is TRBV11-2, the J call TRBJ2-1; D is uncertain. Germline V lookup: CDR1 SGHAT, CDR2 FQNNGV. CDR3 length: 16 residues. V dropped 2 bases and J dropped 10 bases, with 21 bases sitting between them. The CDR3 sequence is CASSLFFSRSSAEQFF. CDR3 nucleotide sequence: TGTGCCAGCAGCTTATTCTTCTCCCGGTCGTCGGCCGAGCAGTTCTTC.

The rearrangement links TRBV19 to TRBJ1-2; the D gene is possibly TRBD1 (5 bases). The CDR3 totals 11 residues. V dropped 5 bases and J dropped 8 bases, with 9 bases sitting between them. Germline CDR1 and CDR2: LNHDA and SQIVND (reference sequence). The CDR3 is CASSSRVGYTF. The CDR3 nucleotides read TGTGCCAGTAGTTCCAGGGTCGGCTACACCTTC.

The chain recombines TRBV6-5 with TRBJ1-6; D call uncertain. V lost 6 bases and J lost 7, with 7 bases in between. The germline CDR1 and CDR2 sequences are MNHEY and SVGAGI. There are 12 residues in the CDR3. CDR3 protein: CASRPENSPLHF. DNA for the CDR3: TGTGCCAGCAGGCCGGAGAATTCACCCCTCCACTTT.

The sample holds one count of this clone. CDR3 nucleotide sequence: TGCGCCAGCAGCTTAGGGGGGTCTATGAACACTGAAGCTTTCTTT. Its translation is CASSLGGSMNTEAFF. J is TRBJ1-1 and V is TRBV5-1; maybe TRBD1 (6 bases). The CDR3 is made up of 15 amino acids. V was cut by 2 bases and J by 0 bases, with 11 bases left in between. The germline CDR1 and CDR2 sequences are SGHRS and YFSETQ.

This chain links TRBV10-3 with TRBJ2-2; 9 bases agree with TRBD1. The CDR3 totals 15 residues. The germline gives CDR1 ENHRY, CDR2 SYGVKD. V trimming: 5 bases; J trimming: 6 bases; junction bases outside the gene matches: 7. This chain's CDR3 is CAISPGQGLAGELFF. The CDR3 DNA reads TGTGCCATCAGTCCTGGACAGGGGTTAGCCGGGGAGCTGTTTTTT.

This chain connects TRBV19 to TRBJ2-1; D is perhaps TRBD2 (5 bases). The CDR3 sequence is 13 residues long. Germline CDR1 is LNHDA and CDR2 is SQIVND (reference sequence). V shed 6 bases and J shed 2 bases, with 8 bases lying between them. In DNA, the CDR3 is TGTGCCAGTAGCCGGGGTGCCTACAATGAGCAGTTCTTC. As protein: CASSRGAYNEQFF.

The table lists this clone with a few counts. This rearrangement joins TRBV25-1 to TRBJ2-3; no firm D call. This CDR3 is built from 15 residues. Germline CDR1 and CDR2: MGHDK and SYGVNS. Deletions cut 2 bases from V and 4 bases from J, with 13 bases between. CDR3 in DNA: TGTGCCAGCAGTGAAGTCGGTGCCAGGTCAGATACGCAGTATTTT. Protein sequence: CASSEVGARSDTQYF. The full variable domain, its missing parts supplied by reference TRBV25-1 and TRBJ2-3, is EADIYQTPRYLVIGTGKKITLECSQTMGHDKMYWYQQDPGMELHLIHYSYGVNSTEKGDLSSESTVSRIRTEHFPLTLESARPSHTSQYLCASSEVGARSDTQYFGPGTRLTVL.

CDR3 DNA: TGTGCCAGCAGCGTAGGACAGCCGACAGATACGCAGTATTTT. This translates into CASSVGQPTDTQYF. The rearrangement uses TRBV9 and TRBJ2-3, with D possibly matching TRBD1 (5 bases). V lost 0 bases, J lost 3 bases, and 8 bases lay in between. Germline V lookup: CDR1 SGDLS, CDR2 YYNGEE. The CDR3 is made up of 14 amino acids.

This clone was counted a few times. The chain links TRBV2 to TRBJ2-2; maybe TRBD2 (6 bases). V dropped 5 bases and J dropped 1 base, with 11 bases sitting between them. Germline assignment: CDR1 SNHLY and CDR2 FYNNEI. The CDR3 is made up of 15 amino acids. The CDR3 DNA follows: TGTGCCAGCAGTACTTACGGGGGGAACACCGGGGAGCTGTTTTTT. As protein: CASSTYGGNTGELFF.

In its sample, this clone was seen a few times. One end of the junction is discordant with germline, which a read error may explain. The gene calls are TRBV7-9 and TRBJ1-2; 7 bases align to TRBD1. The CDR3 covers 13 residues. Germline lookup yields CDR1 SEHNR and CDR2 FQNEAQ (reference sequence). CDR3 amino acids: CASTLTGVDGYTF. For the CDR3, the DNA is TGTGCCAGCACCTTAACAGGGGTGGATGGCTACACCTTC.